The source of this T cell receptor beta chain is a study of cytomegalovirus exposure and HLA in healthy donors. Study at large: Earlier, some 180 million T cells were analyzed, and some 120 million unique TCR beta sequences were found among them.

60 Vbeta and 13 Jbeta primers were used in PCR. Using immunoSEQ multiplex PCR, the repertoire was profiled, and TCRdb retains in-frame clones only, with some absent. Its listing shows 90,000 to 130,000 clones. Trimming stripped 5 bases from V and 1 base from J, with 9 bases between. The germline gives CDR1 MNHEY, CDR2 SMNVEV (reference sequence). The CDR3 sequence is 15 residues long. About this clone: Its specificity is not known.

Regarding the study as a whole: The study flagged approximately 180 TCR beta chains as cytomegalovirus-associated. It was reportedly the case that the classifier diagnosed cytomegalovirus status with high specificity and sensitivity.

Healthy bone marrow donors made up the donors. The receptor was isolated from a man aged 40-55 years in good health and CMV-seropositive. Sequencing used PBMCs. The V call is TRBV27, the J call TRBJ2-6; maybe TRBD1 (6 bases). CDR3 DNA: TGTGCCAGCAGTCCGGACAGATCTGGGGCCAACGTCCTGACTTTC. Its protein product is CASSPDRSGANVLTF.